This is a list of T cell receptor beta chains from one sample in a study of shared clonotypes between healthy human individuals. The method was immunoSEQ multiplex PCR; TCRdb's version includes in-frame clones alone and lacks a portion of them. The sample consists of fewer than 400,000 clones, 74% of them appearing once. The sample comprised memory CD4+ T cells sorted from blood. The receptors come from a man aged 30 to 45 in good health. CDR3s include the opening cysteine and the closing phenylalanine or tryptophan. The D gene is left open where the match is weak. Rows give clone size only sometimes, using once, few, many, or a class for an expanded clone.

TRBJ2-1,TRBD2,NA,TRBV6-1,CASSESGGNEQFF,TGTGCCAGCAGTGAATCGGGGGGAAATGAGCAGTTCTTC
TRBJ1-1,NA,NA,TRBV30,CAWSLIKFRAEAFF,TGTGCCTGGAGTCTAATCAAATTTCGGGCTGAAGCTTTCTTT
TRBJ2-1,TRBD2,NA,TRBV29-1,CSGLAGGNEQFF,TGCAGCGGATTAGCGGGGGGGAATGAGCAGTTCTTC
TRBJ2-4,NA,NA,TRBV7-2,CASSSTPGGNIQYF,TGTGCCAGCAGCTCGACTCCAGGGGGGAACATTCAGTACTTC
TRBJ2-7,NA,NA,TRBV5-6,CASSLDRTYEQYF,TGTGCCAGCAGCTTGGACAGGACCTACGAGCAGTACTTC
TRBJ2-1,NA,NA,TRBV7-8,CASSLGLSSYNEQFF,TGTGCCAGCAGCTTAGGACTCAGCTCCTACAATGAGCAGTTCTTC
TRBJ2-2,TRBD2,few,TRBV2,CASSGLAGGRGGELFF,TGTGCCAGCAGTGGATTAGCGGGAGGGAGAGGCGGGGAGCTGTTTTTT
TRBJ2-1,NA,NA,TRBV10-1,CASSDPSSYNEQFF,TGCGCCAGCAGTGATCCGAGCTCCTACAATGAGCAGTTCTTC
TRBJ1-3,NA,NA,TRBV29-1,CSVEAQWGNGNTIYF,TGCAGCGTTGAAGCCCAATGGGGGAATGGAAACACCATATATTTT
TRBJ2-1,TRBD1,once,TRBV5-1,CASSSPGGRIEQFF,TGCGCCAGCAGCTCGCCAGGGGGTAGGATTGAGCAGTTCTTC
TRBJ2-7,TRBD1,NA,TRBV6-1,CASSETGTDYEQYF,TGTGCCAGCAGCGAAACCGGGACAGACTACGAGCAGTACTTC
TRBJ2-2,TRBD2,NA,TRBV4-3,CASSQDRTSGRAGELFF,TGCGCCAGCAGCCAGGACCGGACTAGCGGGAGGGCAGGGGAGCTGTTTTTT
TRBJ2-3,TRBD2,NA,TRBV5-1,CASSFEAGGTDTQYF,TGCGCCAGCAGCTTCGAAGCGGGAGGCACAGATACGCAGTATTTT
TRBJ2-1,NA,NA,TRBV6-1,CAGTRGHNEQFF,TGTGCCGGGACCAGGGGCCACAATGAGCAGTTCTTC
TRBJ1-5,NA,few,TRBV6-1,CASRIQGPSRQPQHF,TGTGCCAGCAGGATCCAGGGGCCGTCCCGACAGCCCCAGCATTTT
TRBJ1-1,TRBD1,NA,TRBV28,CASSLTGGNTEAFF,TGTGCCAGCAGCCTCACAGGGGGCAACACTGAAGCTTTCTTT
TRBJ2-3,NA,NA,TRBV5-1,CASSLGGSTDTQYF,TGCGCCAGCAGCTTAGGCGGTAGCACAGATACGCAGTATTTT
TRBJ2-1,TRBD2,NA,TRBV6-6,CASSYPLAGGHNEQFF,TGTGCCAGCAGTTACCCACTAGCGGGAGGGCACAATGAGCAGTTCTTC
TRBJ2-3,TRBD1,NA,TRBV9,CASSARQGATDTQYF,TGTGCCAGCAGCGCCCGACAGGGGGCAACAGATACGCAGTATTTT
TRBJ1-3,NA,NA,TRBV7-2,CASSLTRGGSGNTIYF,TGTGCCAGCAGCCTAACAAGGGGTGGCTCTGGAAACACCATATATTTT
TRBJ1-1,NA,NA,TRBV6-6,CASNKPTNTEAFF,TGTGCCAGCAACAAACCGACGAACACTGAAGCTTTCTTT
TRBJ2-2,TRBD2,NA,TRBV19,CASSILRETSGAKGNTGELFF,TGTGCCAGTAGTATATTAAGGGAGACTAGCGGGGCGAAGGGGAACACCGGGGAGCTGTTTTTT
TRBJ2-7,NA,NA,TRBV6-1,CASRVEAYEQYF,TGTGCCAGCCGGGTGGAAGCCTACGAGCAGTACTTC
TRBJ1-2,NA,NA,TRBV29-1,CSVDTARGARGYTF,TGCAGCGTTGATACTGCCCGGGGGGCCCGGGGCTACACCTTC
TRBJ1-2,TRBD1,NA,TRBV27,CASSLFRGHYGYTF,TGTGCCAGCAGTTTATTCAGGGGGCATTATGGCTACACCTTC
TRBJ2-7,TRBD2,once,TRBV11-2,CASSLGGLADYEQYF,TGTGCCAGCAGCTTGGGGGGACTAGCCGACTACGAGCAGTACTTC
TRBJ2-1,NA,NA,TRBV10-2,CASSAPYNEQFF,TGCGCCAGCAGTGCCCCCTACAATGAGCAGTTCTTC
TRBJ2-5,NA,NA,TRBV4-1,CASSQEGPPVIETQYF,TGCGCCAGCAGCCAGGAGGGGCCTCCCGTAATAGAGACCCAGTACTTC
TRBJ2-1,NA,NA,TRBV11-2,CASSPSSGSYNEQFF,TGTGCCAGCAGTCCGAGCTCCGGGAGCTACAATGAGCAGTTCTTC
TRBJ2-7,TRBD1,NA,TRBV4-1,CASSQDTGQSSYEQYF,TGCGCCAGCAGCCAAGACACGGGACAGAGCTCCTACGAGCAGTACTTC
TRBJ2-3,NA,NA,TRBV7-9,CASSSKDSLSTDTQYF,TGTGCCAGCAGCTCTAAAGACAGCCTAAGCACAGATACGCAGTATTTT
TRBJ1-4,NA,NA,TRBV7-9,CASSRGEGEKLFF,TGTGCCAGCAGCCGAGGGGAAGGTGAAAAACTGTTTTTT
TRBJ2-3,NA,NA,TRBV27,CASRHDGTDTQYF,TGTGCCAGCAGACATGACGGTACAGATACGCAGTATTTT
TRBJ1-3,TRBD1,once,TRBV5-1,CASSVGTGLSKSSGNTIYF,TGCGCCAGCAGCGTAGGGACAGGGCTAAGCAAGAGCTCTGGAAACACCATATATTTT
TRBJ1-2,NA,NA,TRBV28,CASSVDNYGYTF,TGTGCCAGCAGTGTGGATAACTATGGCTACACCTTC